What follows are 3 T cell receptor beta chains derived from one specimen sequenced in a study of blood T cell repertoires in COVID-19. Assay: immunoSEQ multiplex PCR; the TCRdb copy retains only in-frame clones and omits some. Found here are 200,000 to 250,000 clones, around 80% of them singletons; the top ten hold 18%. Input material: peripheral blood. The source of these receptors is an elderly woman with active or convalescent COVID-19.

The rearrangement links TRBV12-5 to TRBJ2-3; 9 bases are shared with TRBD1. This CDR3 comprises 13 residues. J was trimmed by 3 bases and V by 9 bases; bases with no gene match: 4. The germline gives CDR1 LGHNT, CDR2 FRNRAP. CDR3 nucleotide sequence: TGTGCTAGCGGGGACAGGGTGACAGATACGCAGTATTTT. It specifies CASGDRVTDTQYF.

The gene calls are TRBV18 and TRBJ1-1; no clear D gene. The CDR3 consists of 12 residues. Per the germline V gene, CDR1 is KGHSH and CDR2 is LQKENI. Trimming removed 0 bases at V and 7 bases at J, with 6 bases between. The CDR3 sequence: CASSPPVSEAFF. DNA of the CDR3: TGTGCCAGCTCACCACCAGTCAGTGAAGCTTTCTTT.

The chain joins TRBV7-9 to TRBJ1-4; TRBD1 aligns across 9 bases. The trim removed 5 bases at V and 2 bases at J, leaving 15 bases unmatched. The CDR3 is 19 amino acids. Germline CDR1 reads SEHNR; CDR2 reads FQNEAQ (reference sequence). The CDR3: CASSPNPGDRGGTNEKLFF. In DNA, the CDR3 is TGTGCCAGCAGCCCTAACCCCGGTGACAGGGGGGGCACTAATGAAAAACTGTTTTTT.